Listed below are T cell receptor beta chains from one sample, sequenced in a study of PD-1 blockade in classical Hodgkin lymphoma. Generated by immunoSEQ multiplex PCR, the TCRdb table keeps only in-frame clones and is missing some. This table has 25,000 or so clones, more than 60% appearing once. Sequences were derived from CD4+ T cells from blood, sampled at baseline. The origin of the receptors is a human donor with classical Hodgkin lymphoma. Both conserved end residues are part of each CDR3. The D gene is left open where the match is weak. Size values are once, few and many counts, or a class for expanded clones, and some rows have none.

cdr3_nt cdr3_aa j_call d_call clone_size v_call
TGTGCCAGCAGCCCCCGAGGGGTGGGGAATGGCTACACCTTC CASSPRGVGNGYTF TRBJ1-2 NA once TRBV4-2
TGTGCCAGCAGCTTAAGGCCAGGGCTGGGCGAGCAGTACTTC CASSLRPGLGEQYF TRBJ2-7 NA NA TRBV7-3
TGCGCCAGCAGCTACGGGGATTACAATGAGCAGTTCTTC CASSYGDYNEQFF TRBJ2-1 NA NA TRBV5-1
TGTGCCAGCTCACCACCGATTTTTGACAGGGAACACTACGAGCAGTACTTC CASSPPIFDREHYEQYF TRBJ2-7 TRBD1 NA TRBV18
TGCGCCAGCAGCTTGGCCTCTCAGGGGGGCTCCACAGATACGCAGTATTTT CASSLASQGGSTDTQYF TRBJ2-3 NA NA TRBV5-1
TGTGCCTGGAGTGTAGGTTTCCGGAGCAATCCGGGACAGCCCCAGCATTTT CAWSVGFRSNPGQPQHF TRBJ1-5 NA NA TRBV30
TGTGCCTGGAGTGTAGGGACAGGGTACTACGAGCAGTACTTC CAWSVGTGYYEQYF TRBJ2-7 TRBD1 few TRBV30
TGTGCCAGCAGCTTGGATGGGCGGGACGTGGACTATGGCTACACCTTC CASSLDGRDVDYGYTF TRBJ1-2 NA NA TRBV5-5
TGTGCCAGCACAGGTCCCCGCCGGGGATACACTGAAGCTTTCTTT CASTGPRRGYTEAFF TRBJ1-1 NA NA TRBV6-5
TGTGCCTGGAGCCAAGTAGTCGGCGCGGAAAAACTGTTTTTT CAWSQVVGAEKLFF TRBJ1-4 NA once TRBV30
TGTGCCAGTATGGATCGGACATGGGATGGCTACACCTTC CASMDRTWDGYTF TRBJ1-2 NA few TRBV19
TGTGCCAGCACCCCCCTCCGCCGGGGGCCGGAAGGGTATAATTCACCCCTCCACTTT CASTPLRRGPEGYNSPLHF TRBJ1-6 NA few TRBV27
TGTGCCAGCAGGACCTTCGGGGGACATGCAGCCCAGTACTTC CASRTFGGHAAQYF TRBJ2-5 NA NA TRBV28
TGTGCCATATCCTCGGGACAGGCAACCGAAAACTATGGCTACACCTTC CAISSGQATENYGYTF TRBJ1-2 TRBD1 NA TRBV10-3
TGTGCCAGCAGTCAGAGACAGGCGAGCCATTATGGCTACACCTTC CASSQRQASHYGYTF TRBJ1-2 NA once TRBV7-2
TGTGCCTGGATAATGGGTTTTGGAAACACCATATATTTT CAWIMGFGNTIYF TRBJ1-3 NA few TRBV30
TGCGCCAGCAGCGACCAGGGTAGGGGAAACACTGAAGCTTTCTTT CASSDQGRGNTEAFF TRBJ1-1 NA NA TRBV5-1
TGCGCCAGCAGCCAAGATTTGGTAAGGGGGCAATATGATCAGCCCCAGCATTTT CASSQDLVRGQYDQPQHF TRBJ1-5 TRBD1 NA TRBV4-3
TGTGCCAGAAACAGGTCAAGGGGTCCCGTTGGAGGCTACACCTTC CARNRSRGPVGGYTF TRBJ1-2 NA NA TRBV6-5